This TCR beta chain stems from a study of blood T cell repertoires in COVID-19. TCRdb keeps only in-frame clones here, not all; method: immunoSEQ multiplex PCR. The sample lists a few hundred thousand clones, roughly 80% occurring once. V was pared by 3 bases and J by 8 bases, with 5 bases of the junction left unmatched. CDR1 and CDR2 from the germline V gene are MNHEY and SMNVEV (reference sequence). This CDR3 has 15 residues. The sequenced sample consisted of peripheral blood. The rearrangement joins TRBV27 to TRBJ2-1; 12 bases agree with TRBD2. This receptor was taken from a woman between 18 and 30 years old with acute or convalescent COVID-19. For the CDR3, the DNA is TGTGCCAGCAGTTTGACTAGCGGGAGACGGTATGAGCAGTTCTTC. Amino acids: CASSLTSGRRYEQFF.